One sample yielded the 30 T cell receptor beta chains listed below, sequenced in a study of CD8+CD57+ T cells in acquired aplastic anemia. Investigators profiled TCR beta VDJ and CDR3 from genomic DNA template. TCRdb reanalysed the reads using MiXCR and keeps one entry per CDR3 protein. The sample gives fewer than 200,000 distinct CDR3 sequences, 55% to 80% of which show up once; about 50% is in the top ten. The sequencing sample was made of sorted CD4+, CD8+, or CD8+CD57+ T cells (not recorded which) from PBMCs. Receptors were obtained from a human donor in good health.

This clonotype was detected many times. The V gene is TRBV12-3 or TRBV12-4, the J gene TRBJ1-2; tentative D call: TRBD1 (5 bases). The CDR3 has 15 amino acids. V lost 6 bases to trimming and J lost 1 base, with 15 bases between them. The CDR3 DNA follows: TGTGCCAGCAGGCAACAGGAGAGGGATAACTATGGCTACACCTTC. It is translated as CASRQQERDNYGYTF.

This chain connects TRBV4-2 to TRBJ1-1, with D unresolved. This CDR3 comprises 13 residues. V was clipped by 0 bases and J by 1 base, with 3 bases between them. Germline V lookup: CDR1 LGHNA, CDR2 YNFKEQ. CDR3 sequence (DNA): TGTGCCAGCAGCCAAGAAGCGAACACTGAAGCTTTCTTT. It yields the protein CASSQEANTEAFF.

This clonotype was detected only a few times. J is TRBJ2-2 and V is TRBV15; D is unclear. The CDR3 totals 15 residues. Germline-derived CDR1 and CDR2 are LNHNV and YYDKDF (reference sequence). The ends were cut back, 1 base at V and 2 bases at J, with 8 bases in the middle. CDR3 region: CATSRAQLNTGELFF. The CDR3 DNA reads TGTGCCACCAGCAGAGCCCAACTCAACACCGGGGAGCTGTTTTTT.

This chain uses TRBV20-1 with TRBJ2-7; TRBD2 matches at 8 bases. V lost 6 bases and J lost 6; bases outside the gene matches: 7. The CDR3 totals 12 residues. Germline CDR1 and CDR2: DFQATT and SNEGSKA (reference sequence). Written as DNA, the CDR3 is TGCAGTGCCAACCGGGGGGGACCCGAGCAGTACTTC. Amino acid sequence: CSANRGGPEQYF.

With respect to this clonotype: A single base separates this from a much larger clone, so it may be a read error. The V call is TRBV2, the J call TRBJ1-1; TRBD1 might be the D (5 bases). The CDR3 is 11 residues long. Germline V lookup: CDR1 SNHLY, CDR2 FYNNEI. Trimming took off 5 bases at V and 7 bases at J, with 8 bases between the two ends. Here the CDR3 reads CASSLTGEAFF. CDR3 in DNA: TGTGCCAGCAGTCTAACAGGTGAAGCTTTCTTT.

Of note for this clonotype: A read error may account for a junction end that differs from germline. This CDR3 reads CASSPAGPGNIEAFF. For the CDR3, the DNA is TGTGCCAGCAGCCCGGCTGGTCCGGGGAACATTGAAGCTTTCTTT. The rearrangement uses TRBV7-9 and TRBJ1-1, with D unresolved. The CDR3 is 15 residues long. CDR1 and CDR2 (germline): SEHNR, FQNEAQ (reference sequence). Full variable domain (outside the CDR3, taken from reference TRBV7-9 and TRBJ1-1): DTGVSQNPRHKITKRGQNVTFRCDPISEHNRLYWYRQTLGQGPEFLTYFQNEAQLEKSRLLSDRFSAERPKGSFSTLEIQRTEQGDSAMYLCASSPAGPGNIEAFFGQGTRLTVV.

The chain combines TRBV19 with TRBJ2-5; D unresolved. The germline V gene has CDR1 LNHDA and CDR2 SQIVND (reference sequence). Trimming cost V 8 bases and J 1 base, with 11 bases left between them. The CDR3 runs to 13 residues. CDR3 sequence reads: CASGWAIQETQYF. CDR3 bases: TGTGCCAGTGGGTGGGCCATCCAAGAGACCCAGTACTTC.

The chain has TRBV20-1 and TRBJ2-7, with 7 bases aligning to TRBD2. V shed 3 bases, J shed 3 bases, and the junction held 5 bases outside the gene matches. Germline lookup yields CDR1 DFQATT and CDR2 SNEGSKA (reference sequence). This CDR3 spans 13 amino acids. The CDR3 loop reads CSARDREDYEQYF. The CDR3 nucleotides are TGCAGTGCTAGGGACCGGGAGGACTACGAGCAGTACTTC.

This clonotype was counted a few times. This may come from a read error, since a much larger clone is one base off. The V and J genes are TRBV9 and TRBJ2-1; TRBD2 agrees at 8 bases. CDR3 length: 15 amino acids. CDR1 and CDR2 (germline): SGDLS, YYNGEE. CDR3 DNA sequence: TGTGCCAGCAGCGTAGTGGCGGGAGGAGGGGATGAGCACTTCTTC. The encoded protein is CASSVVAGGGDEHFF.

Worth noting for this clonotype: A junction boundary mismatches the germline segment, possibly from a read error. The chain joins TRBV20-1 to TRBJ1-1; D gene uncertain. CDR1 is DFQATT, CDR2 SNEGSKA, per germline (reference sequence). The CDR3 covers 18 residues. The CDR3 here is CSARPESGDVTLNIEAFF. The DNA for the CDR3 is TGCAGTGCTAGACCCGAGTCGGGTGATGTCACCCTGAACATTGAAGCTTTCTTT.

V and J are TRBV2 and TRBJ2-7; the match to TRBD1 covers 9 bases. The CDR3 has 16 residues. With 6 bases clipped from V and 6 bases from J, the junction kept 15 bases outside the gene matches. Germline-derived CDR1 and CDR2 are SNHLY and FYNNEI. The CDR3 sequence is CASSRPPGQGKSEQYF. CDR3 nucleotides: TGTGCCAGCAGCCGTCCCCCGGGACAGGGTAAGAGCGAGCAGTACTTC.

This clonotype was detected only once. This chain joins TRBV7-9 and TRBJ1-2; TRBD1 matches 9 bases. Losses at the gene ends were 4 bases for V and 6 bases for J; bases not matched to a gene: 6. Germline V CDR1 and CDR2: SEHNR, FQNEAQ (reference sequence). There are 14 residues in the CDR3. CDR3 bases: TGTGCCAGCAGCTCAGGGACAGGGTGGGATGGCTACACCTTC. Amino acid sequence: CASSSGTGWDGYTF. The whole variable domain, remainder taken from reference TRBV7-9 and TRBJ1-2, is DTGVSQNPRHKITKRGQNVTFRCDPISEHNRLYWYRQTLGQGPEFLTYFQNEAQLEKSRLLSDRFSAERPKGSFSTLEIQRTEQGDSAMYLCASSSGTGWDGYTFGSGTRLTVV.

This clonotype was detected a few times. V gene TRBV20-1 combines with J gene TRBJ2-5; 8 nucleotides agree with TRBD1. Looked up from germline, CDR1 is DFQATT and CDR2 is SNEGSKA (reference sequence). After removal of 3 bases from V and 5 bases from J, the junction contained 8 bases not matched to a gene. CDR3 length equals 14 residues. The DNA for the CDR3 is TGCAGTGCTAGGGACAGGGAACGAGGGGAGACCCAGTACTTC. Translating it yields CSARDRERGETQYF.

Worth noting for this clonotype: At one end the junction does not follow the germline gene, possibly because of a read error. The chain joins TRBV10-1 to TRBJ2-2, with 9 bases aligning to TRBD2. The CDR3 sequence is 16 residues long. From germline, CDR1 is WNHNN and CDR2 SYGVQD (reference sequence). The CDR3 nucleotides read TGTGCCAGCAGCCTAGTAGCGGGAGATTCGGCCGGGGAGCTGTTTTTT. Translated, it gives CASSLVAGDSAGELFF.

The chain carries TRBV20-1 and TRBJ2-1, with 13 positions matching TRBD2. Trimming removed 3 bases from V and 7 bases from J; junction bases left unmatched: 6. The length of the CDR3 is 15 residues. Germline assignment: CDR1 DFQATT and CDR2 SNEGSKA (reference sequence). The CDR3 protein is CSARGLAGSGNEQFF. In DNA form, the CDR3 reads TGCAGTGCTAGGGGACTAGCGGGATCAGGAAATGAGCAGTTCTTC.

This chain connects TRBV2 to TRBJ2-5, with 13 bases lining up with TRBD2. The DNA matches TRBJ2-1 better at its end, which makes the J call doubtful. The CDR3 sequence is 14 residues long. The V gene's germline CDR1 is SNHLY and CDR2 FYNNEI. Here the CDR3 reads CASSRTSGRDEQFF. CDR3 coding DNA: TGTGCCAGCAGTAGGACTAGCGGGAGAGATGAGCAGTTCTTC.

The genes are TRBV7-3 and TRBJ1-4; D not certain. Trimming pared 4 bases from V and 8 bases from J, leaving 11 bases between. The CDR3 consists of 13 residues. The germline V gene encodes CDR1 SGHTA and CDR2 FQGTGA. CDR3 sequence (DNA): TGTGCCAGCAGCTCGACCGGAGGGGAAAAACTGTTTTTT. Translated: CASSSTGGEKLFF. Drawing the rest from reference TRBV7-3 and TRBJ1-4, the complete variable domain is GAGVSQTPSNKVTEKGKYVELRCDPISGHTALYWYRQSLGQGPEFLIYFQGTGAADDSGLPNDRFFAVRPEGSVSTLKIQRTERGDSAVYLCASSSTGGEKLFFGSGTQLSVL.

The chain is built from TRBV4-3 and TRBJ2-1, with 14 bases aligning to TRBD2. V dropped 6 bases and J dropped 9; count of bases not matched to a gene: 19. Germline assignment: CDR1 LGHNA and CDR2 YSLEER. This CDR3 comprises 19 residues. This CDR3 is CASRHQGTSGSPPLGEQFF. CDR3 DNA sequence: TGCGCCAGCAGACACCAGGGGACTAGCGGGAGCCCCCCCCTTGGTGAGCAGTTCTTC.

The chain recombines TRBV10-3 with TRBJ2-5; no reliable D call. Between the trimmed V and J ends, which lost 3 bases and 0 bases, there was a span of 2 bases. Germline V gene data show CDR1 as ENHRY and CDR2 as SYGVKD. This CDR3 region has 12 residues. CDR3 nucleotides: TGTGCCATCAGTGAAAACCAAGAGACCCAGTACTTC. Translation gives CAISENQETQYF.

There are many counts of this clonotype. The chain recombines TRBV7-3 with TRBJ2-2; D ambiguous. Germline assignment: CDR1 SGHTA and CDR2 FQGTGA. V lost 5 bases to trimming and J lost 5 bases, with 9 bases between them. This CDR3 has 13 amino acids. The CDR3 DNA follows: TGTGCCAGCAGCCCCGATTGGACCGGGGAGCTGTTTTTT. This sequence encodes CASSPDWTGELFF. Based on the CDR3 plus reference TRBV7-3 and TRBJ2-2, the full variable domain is GAGVSQTPSNKVTEKGKYVELRCDPISGHTALYWYRQSLGQGPEFLIYFQGTGAADDSGLPNDRFFAVRPEGSVSTLKIQRTERGDSAVYLCASSPDWTGELFFGEGSRLTVL.

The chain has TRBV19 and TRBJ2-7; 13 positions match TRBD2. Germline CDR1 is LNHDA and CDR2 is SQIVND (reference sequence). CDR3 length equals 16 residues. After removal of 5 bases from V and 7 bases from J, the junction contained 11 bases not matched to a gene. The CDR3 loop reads CASSFRWTSGRREQYF. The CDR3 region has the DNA TGTGCCAGTAGTTTTCGATGGACTAGCGGGAGAAGAGAGCAGTACTTC.

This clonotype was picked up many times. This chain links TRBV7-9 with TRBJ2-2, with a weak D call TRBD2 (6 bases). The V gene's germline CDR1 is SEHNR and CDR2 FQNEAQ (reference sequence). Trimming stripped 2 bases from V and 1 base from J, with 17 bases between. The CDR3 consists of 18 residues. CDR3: CASSLIGAGLMNTGELFF. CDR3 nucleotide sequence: TGTGCCAGCAGCTTAATCGGGGCGGGGCTGATGAACACCGGGGAGCTGTTTTTT.

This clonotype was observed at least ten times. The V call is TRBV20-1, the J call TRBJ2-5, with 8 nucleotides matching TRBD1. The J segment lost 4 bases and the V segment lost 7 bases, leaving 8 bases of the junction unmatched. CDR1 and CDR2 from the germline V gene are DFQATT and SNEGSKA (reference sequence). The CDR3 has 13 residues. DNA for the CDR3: TGCAGTGTAGCAGGGGGCGAATCAGAGACCCAGTACTTC. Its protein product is CSVAGGESETQYF.

CDR3 in amino acids: CATSRETVLHRNQPQHF. The DNA for the CDR3 is TGTGCCACCAGCAGAGAGACAGTTCTACATCGCAATCAGCCCCAGCATTTT. The chain employs TRBV15 and TRBJ1-5; D is perhaps TRBD1 (5 bases). The CDR3 extends over 17 amino acids. Germline V gene lookup returns CDR1 LNHNV and CDR2 YYDKDF (reference sequence). V was cut by 0 bases and J by 2 bases, with 14 bases left in between.

The CDR3 DNA reads as TGCGCCAGCAGCTTGTTTCAGGGCACAGATACGCAGTATTTT. It codes for CASSLFQGTDTQYF. This chain links TRBV5-1 with TRBJ2-3; unclear D gene. The CDR3 sequence is 14 residues long. V dropped 1 base and J dropped 1 base, with 7 bases sitting between them. In germline, CDR1 is SGHRS, CDR2 YFSETQ.

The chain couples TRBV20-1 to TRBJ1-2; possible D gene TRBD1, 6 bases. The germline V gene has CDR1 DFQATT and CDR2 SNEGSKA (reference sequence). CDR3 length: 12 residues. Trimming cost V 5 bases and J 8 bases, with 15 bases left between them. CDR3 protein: CSAYSTGLGYTF. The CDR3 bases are TGCAGTGCTTACTCGACAGGCCTGGGCTACACCTTC.

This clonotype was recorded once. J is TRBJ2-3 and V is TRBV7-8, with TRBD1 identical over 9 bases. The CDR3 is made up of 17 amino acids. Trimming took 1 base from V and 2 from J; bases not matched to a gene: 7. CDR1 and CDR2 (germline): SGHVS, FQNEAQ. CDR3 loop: CASSLGTGERDTDTQYF. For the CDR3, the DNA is TGTGCCAGCAGCTTAGGGACAGGGGAACGGGACACAGATACGCAGTATTTT.

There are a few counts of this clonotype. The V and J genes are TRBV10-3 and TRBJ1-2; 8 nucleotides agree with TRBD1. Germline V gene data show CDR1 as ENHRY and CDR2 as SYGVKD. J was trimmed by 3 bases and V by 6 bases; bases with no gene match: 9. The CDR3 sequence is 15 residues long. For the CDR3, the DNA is TGTGCCATCAGGGGACCGACAGGGGAAGACTATGGCTACACCTTC. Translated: CAIRGPTGEDYGYTF.

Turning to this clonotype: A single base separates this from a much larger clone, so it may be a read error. The CDR3 DNA reads as TGTGCCAGCAGCATATCTGTTAGCAGTCAGCCCCAGCATTTT. It encodes CASSISVSSQPQHF. This sequence joins TRBV2 and TRBJ1-5, with D uncertain. Germline V gene sequence: CDR1 SNHLY, CDR2 FYNNEI. The CDR3 loop spans 14 amino acids. The full variable domain, rest sourced from reference TRBV2 and TRBJ1-5, is EPEVTQTPSHQVTQMGQEVILRCVPISNHLYFYWYRQILGQKVEFLVSFYNNEISEKSEIFDDQFSVERPDGSNFTLKIRSTKLEDSAMYFCASSISVSSQPQHFGDGTRLSIL.

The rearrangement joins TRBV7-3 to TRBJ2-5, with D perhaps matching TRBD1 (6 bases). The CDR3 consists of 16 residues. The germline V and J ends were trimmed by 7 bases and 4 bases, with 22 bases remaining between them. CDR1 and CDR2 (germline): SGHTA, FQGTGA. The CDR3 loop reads CASTAYREGLGETQYF. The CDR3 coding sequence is TGTGCCAGCACGGCCTACAGGGAAGGGTTGGGAGAGACCCAGTACTTC. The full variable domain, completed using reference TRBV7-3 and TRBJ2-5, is GAGVSQTPSNKVTEKGKYVELRCDPISGHTALYWYRQSLGQGPEFLIYFQGTGAADDSGLPNDRFFAVRPEGSVSTLKIQRTERGDSAVYLCASTAYREGLGETQYFGPGTRLLVL.